The sequence of this T cell receptor beta chain was determined in a study of blood T cell repertoires in COVID-19. Regarding this clone: Relative to the germline gene, one junction end is altered; a read error may explain this.

Sequencing was performed with immunoSEQ multiplex PCR; in TCRdb, only in-frame clones are kept and a portion is missing. The sample has over 300,000 clones; approximately 91% are singletons. This CDR3 has 13 amino acids. Germline loops: CDR1 KGHDR, CDR2 SFDVKD. Sample: PBMCs or T cells enriched from blood (not recorded which). V usage is TRBV24-1 and J usage is TRBJ1-5, with D possibly matching TRBD1 (6 bases). The clonotype originates from a woman aged 40 to 50 who had recovered from COVID-19. For the CDR3, the DNA is TGTGCCACCAGTGTCCAGGGGAATCGGCCCCAGCATTTT. This codes for CATSVQGNRPQHF.